Listed here are 29 T cell receptor beta chains from one sample, sequenced in a study of T-cell reconstitution after alpha-beta-depleted transplantation in children. Unique molecular identifiers were incorporated during preparation of the TCRbeta library. MiXCR was run by TCRdb on the PCR reads, yielding one entry per CDR3 protein. The repertoire holds roughly 300,000 distinct CDR3 sequences, 11% seen once, with roughly a quarter in the top ten. The specimen was peripheral blood, collected 180 days after TCRalphabeta/CD19-depleted stem cell transplant. These receptor sequences come from a male patient between 2 and 10 years old who had a stem cell transplant for chronic granulomatous disease, so the T cells may come from the graft donor.

This clonotype was detected many times. The chain's CDR3 is CASSFRSTRNEQFF. CDR3 sequence (DNA): TGTGCCAGCAGCTTCCGGAGTACTCGCAATGAGCAGTTCTTC. The rearrangement links TRBV7-8 to TRBJ2-1; D is ambiguous. Looked up from germline, CDR1 is SGHVS and CDR2 is FQNEAQ. The CDR3 contains 14 residues. Trimming stripped 3 bases from V and 6 bases from J, with 12 bases between.

This sequence joins TRBV5-1 and TRBJ2-1; D tentatively fits TRBD1 or TRBD2 (7 bases each). This CDR3 region has 14 residues. Germline V lookup: CDR1 SGHRS, CDR2 YFSETQ. DNA of the CDR3: TGCACCACCAGCGAAAACAGGGGAGGGGATGAGCAGTTCTTC. Translation: CTTSENRGGDEQFF.

The sample holds many counts of this clonotype. The rearrangement uses TRBV12-3 or TRBV12-4 and TRBJ1-4, with a weak D call TRBD1 (6 bases). The CDR3 runs to 13 residues. Trimming took 5 bases from V and 10 from J, leaving 14 bases between them. The CDR3, as DNA: TGTGCCAGCAGTCCTGGGGGGCTGGCAAAACTGTTTTTT. This sequence encodes CASSPGGLAKLFF.

This clonotype was observed at least ten times. This chain connects TRBV7-8 to TRBJ1-6, with D tentatively TRBD1 (6 bases). This CDR3 contains 15 residues. Trimming took off 5 bases at V and 10 bases at J, with 18 bases between the two ends. Germline CDR1 is SGHVS and CDR2 is FQNEAQ. Written as DNA, the CDR3 is TGTGCCAGCAGCAGCCGGGACACCATTAGGTCACCCCTCCACTTT. Protein: CASSSRDTIRSPLHF.

With respect to this clonotype: A much larger clone sits a single nucleotide away, making a read error possible. The genes are TRBV12-3 or TRBV12-4 and TRBJ2-1; no clear D. V lost 8 bases and J lost 2, with 7 bases in between. This CDR3 is 12 amino acids long. CDR3 bases: TGTGCCAGCGGGGTCACCTACAATGAGCAGTTCTTC. Its protein is CASGVTYNEQFF.

This clonotype appeared a single time. This sequence may be a read error, since a much larger clone differs from it by one base. The chain couples TRBV28 to TRBJ1-2; 7 bases match TRBD1. Germline V lookup: CDR1 MDHEN, CDR2 SYDVKM. The CDR3 contains 17 residues. The CDR3 here is CASSPPTGSHTVGGDTF. The DNA for the CDR3 is TGTGCCAGCAGTCCCCCGACAGGGTCCCACACGGTGGGTGGCGACACCTTC.

In this sample, this clonotype turned up many times. The chain joins TRBV11-2 to TRBJ1-2; 7 bases align to TRBD1. Trimming removed 8 bases from V and 1 base from J; junction bases left unmatched: 10. CDR3 length: 15 amino acids. Germline-derived CDR1 and CDR2 are SGHAT and FQNNGV. The CDR3 DNA is TGTGCCAGCCAGGGACAGCCCGGGAATAACTATGGCTACACCTTC. It yields the protein CASQGQPGNNYGYTF.

This clonotype was detected ten times or more. The gene calls are TRBV6-5 and TRBJ1-4, with TRBD1 as a possible D gene (5 bases). CDR3 length: 15 amino acids. Germline-derived CDR1 and CDR2 are MNHEY and SVGAGI. V dropped 0 bases and J dropped 7 bases, with 12 bases sitting between them. The CDR3 region is CASSYSFRVGEKLFF. CDR3 coding DNA: TGTGCCAGCAGTTACTCGTTCAGGGTTGGTGAAAAACTGTTTTTT.

This clonotype has at least ten counts. The rearrangement links TRBV20-1 to TRBJ2-1; 8 nucleotides agree with TRBD2. V lost 1 base to trimming and J lost 6 bases; unmatched junction nucleotides: 8. Per germline, CDR1 DFQATT and CDR2 SNEGSKA (reference sequence). The CDR3 extends over 15 amino acids. The CDR3 DNA sequence: TGCAGTGCTAGAGCCGGGACTAGAGGACGCAATGAGCAGTTCTTC. This translates into CSARAGTRGRNEQFF.

This clonotype was found many times. V is TRBV7-2 and J is TRBJ1-2, with 8 bases aligning to TRBD1. Germline V gene data show CDR1 as SGHTA and CDR2 as FQGNSA. The J segment lost 7 bases and the V segment lost 6 bases, leaving 10 bases of the junction unmatched. This CDR3 has 14 amino acids. The CDR3 sequence is CASRPGQGGSGYTF. CDR3 bases: TGTGCCAGCAGACCCGGACAGGGCGGGTCTGGCTACACCTTC.

This clonotype was seen many times. This chain uses TRBV27 with TRBJ2-1; D is perhaps TRBD2 (6 bases). Per the germline V gene, CDR1 is MNHEY and CDR2 is SMNVEV (reference sequence). CDR3 length equals 15 residues. The V gene lost 7 bases and the J gene lost 0 bases, with 13 bases spanning the gap. CDR3: CASTPAGSSYNEQFF. In DNA, the CDR3 is TGTGCCAGCACCCCGGCCGGGAGCTCCTACAATGAGCAGTTCTTC.

This clonotype was recorded many times. The gene calls are TRBV2 and TRBJ2-7; 7 nucleotides match TRBD2. The germline CDR1 and CDR2 sequences are SNHLY and FYNNEI. With V trimmed by 8 bases and J by 6 bases, 10 bases remained unmatched. This CDR3 is 13 amino acids long. CDR3 DNA: TGTGCCAGCCTAGAAAGGGAGGGGCTCGAGCAGTACTTC. This gives the protein CASLEREGLEQYF.

This clonotype was counted ten times or more. The chain carries TRBV5-1 and TRBJ2-7, with TRBD2 as a possible D gene (6 bases). CDR1 is SGHRS, CDR2 YFSETQ, per germline. The ends were cut back, 0 bases at V and 4 bases at J, with 14 bases in the middle. The CDR3 length is 15 residues. CDR3 nucleotides: TGCGCCAGCAGCTTGGTCGGGGGTGCCTCTTACGAGCAGTACTTC. Its protein is CASSLVGGASYEQYF.

This clonotype was seen repeatedly, ten times or more. The chain has TRBV12-3 or TRBV12-4 and TRBJ1-2, with a tentative D call TRBD1 (5 bases). With 8 bases removed from V and 8 bases from J, the gap between germline ends came to 15 bases. The CDR3 extends over 12 amino acids. The CDR3 is CASRGGTKGYTF. DNA of the CDR3: TGTGCCAGCCGGGGGGGGACCAAGGGCTACACCTTC.

This clonotype showed up many times. The chain joins TRBV2 to TRBJ2-5, with TRBD2 matching 7 bases. The germline CDR1 and CDR2 sequences are SNHLY and FYNNEI. The CDR3 has 13 residues. The V and J ends lost 7 bases and 2 bases, in that order; junction bases with no gene match: 4. CDR3 amino acids: CASNRLAQETQYF. CDR3 nucleotide sequence: TGTGCCAGCAACAGACTAGCACAAGAGACCCAGTACTTC.

This clonotype showed up many times. The chain carries TRBV12-3 or TRBV12-4 and TRBJ2-1; the D call may be TRBD1 or TRBD2 (6 bases each). CDR3 size: 16 residues. V was clipped by 3 bases and J by 4 bases, with 16 bases between them. The DNA of the CDR3 is TGTGCCAGCAGTTTGGCTTCGGGGGCAGAGTACAATGAGCAGTTCTTC. Amino acid sequence: CASSLASGAEYNEQFF.

Ten or more counts support this clonotype. The V and J genes are TRBV28 and TRBJ1-4; D unclear. Looked up from germline, CDR1 is MDHEN and CDR2 is SYDVKM. The ends were cut back, 6 bases at V and 5 bases at J, with 4 bases in the middle. CDR3 size: 11 residues. The CDR3 DNA follows: TGTGCCAGCAGGGTGAATGAAAAACTGTTTTTT. Amino acid sequence: CASRVNEKLFF.

This clonotype showed up many times. V is TRBV14 and J is TRBJ2-1; D is uncertain. Per the germline V gene, CDR1 is SGHDN and CDR2 is FVKESK. This CDR3 contains 15 residues. The V end was cut by 2 bases, the J end by 2 bases, with 10 bases between. CDR3 sequence (DNA): TGTGCCAGCAGCCAATTGGCTCCTACCTACAATGAGCAGTTCTTC. Amino acids: CASSQLAPTYNEQFF.

This clonotype showed up many times. J is TRBJ1-5 and V is TRBV12-3 or TRBV12-4; 9 positions match TRBD1. The length of the CDR3 is 15 residues. The V gene end was trimmed by 5 bases and the J gene end by 5 bases; junction bases not matched to a gene: 7. The CDR3 loop reads CASSQGQGTDQPQHF. The CDR3 nucleotides read TGTGCCAGCAGTCAGGGACAGGGAACGGATCAGCCCCAGCATTTT.

This clonotype was picked up many times. The rearrangement uses TRBV6-2 or TRBV6-3 and TRBJ1-5; no clear D. Per germline, CDR1 MNHEY and CDR2 SVGEGT. The CDR3 length is 17 residues. The V and J ends lost 2 bases and 0 bases respectively, with 14 bases between them. The CDR3, as DNA: TGTGCCAGCAGTTACCCCAGCAGTGGGGTTAGCAATCAGCCCCAGCATTTT. Its protein is CASSYPSSGVSNQPQHF.

This clonotype was detected many times. The chain employs TRBV4-3 and TRBJ2-1, with D perhaps matching TRBD1 (6 bases). With 4 bases removed from V and 6 bases from J, the gap between germline ends came to 22 bases. CDR1 is LGHNA, CDR2 YSLEER, per germline. The CDR3 length is 17 residues. CDR3: CASSPFSGVGLVNEQFF. The CDR3 bases are TGCGCCAGCAGCCCCTTTTCAGGGGTGGGCCTGGTCAATGAGCAGTTCTTC.

This clonotype showed up many times. The chain is built from TRBV5-1 and TRBJ2-4; unclear D gene. Germline V gene sequence: CDR1 SGHRS, CDR2 YFSETQ. The V end lost 9 bases, the J end lost 6 bases, and 10 bases lay between the germline ends. The CDR3 consists of 11 residues. The CDR3 loop is CANPSPNIQYF. In nucleotides, the CDR3 is TGCGCCAATCCCTCCCCAAACATTCAGTACTTC.

The V call is TRBV12-3 or TRBV12-4, the J call TRBJ2-2; 13 bases are shared with TRBD2. The length of the CDR3 is 20 residues. V lost 7 bases to trimming and J lost 1 base; unmatched junction nucleotides: 15. CDR3 coding DNA: TGTGCCAGCAATTACAAACCTGGACTAGCGGGAGACGGGAACACCGGGGAGCTGTTTTTT. As protein: CASNYKPGLAGDGNTGELFF.

The chain couples TRBV5-4 to TRBJ2-2; D is undetermined. This CDR3 is 14 amino acids long. Looked up from germline, CDR1 is SGHNT and CDR2 is YYREEE (reference sequence). Trimming cost V 5 bases and J 0 bases, with 8 bases left between them. The CDR3 coding sequence is TGTGCCAGCAGGACATGGGCGAACACCGGGGAGCTGTTTTTT. As protein: CASRTWANTGELFF.

Ten or more counts support this clonotype. The rearrangement joins TRBV11-2 to TRBJ2-3; no firm D call. Germline V gene lookup returns CDR1 SGHAT and CDR2 FQNNGV. V was cut by 0 bases and J by 1 base, with 11 bases left in between. The CDR3 is 16 amino acids. The CDR3 loop reads CASSLDRSIRTDTQYF. The DNA of the CDR3 is TGTGCCAGCAGCTTAGATCGCTCTATCCGCACAGATACGCAGTATTTT.

Of note for this clonotype: This may come from a read error, since a much larger clone is one base off. V gene TRBV5-6 combines with J gene TRBJ2-5; 9 nucleotides align to TRBD2. CDR1 and CDR2 from the germline V gene are SGHDT and YYEEEE. V shed 1 base, J shed 2 bases, and the junction held 9 bases outside the gene matches. This CDR3 is 17 amino acids long. The CDR3 spells CASSLYLAGLRQETQYF. CDR3 sequence (DNA): TGTGCCAGCAGCTTGTATCTAGCGGGACTAAGACAAGAGACCCAGTACTTC. Drawing the rest from reference TRBV5-6 and TRBJ2-5, the complete variable domain is DAGVTQSPTHLIKTRGQQVTLRCSPKSGHDTVSWYQQALGQGPQFIFQYYEEEERQRGNFPDRFSGHQFPNYSSELNVNALLLGDSALYLCASSLYLAGLRQETQYFGPGTRLLVL.

Concerning this clonotype: A much larger clone is a single base away; this may be a read error. V and J are TRBV12-3 or TRBV12-4 and TRBJ1-3; D gene unclear. The CDR3 is 11 amino acids. The ends were cut back, 7 bases at V and 8 bases at J, with 9 bases in the middle. CDR3 nucleotide sequence: TGTGCCAGCAAAAAGAAGGACACCATATATTTT. It is translated as CASKKKDTIYF.

This clonotype came up many times. The V and J genes are TRBV7-9 and TRBJ2-1; no clear D gene. This CDR3 contains 17 residues. Trimming took 5 bases from V and 5 from J, leaving 22 bases between them. Germline assignment: CDR1 SEHNR and CDR2 FQNEAQ (reference sequence). The CDR3 protein is CASSPPLTGTSNNEQFF. The CDR3 DNA sequence: TGTGCCAGCAGCCCCCCCCTAACGGGTACGAGTAACAATGAGCAGTTCTTC.

The CDR3 protein is CASSQTGGLAGFYEQYF. The CDR3 nucleotides read TGTGCCAGCAGCCAAACGGGGGGACTAGCGGGATTCTACGAGCAGTACTTC. The J gene is TRBJ2-7, the V gene TRBV16, with 13 bases identical to TRBD2. Germline values: CDR1 KGHSY, CDR2 FQNENV. There are 17 residues in the CDR3. Trimming cost V 2 bases and J 3 bases; bases outside gene matches: 7.